These T cell receptor beta chains were read from a single sample in a study of PD-1 blockade in classical Hodgkin lymphoma. Here immunoSEQ multiplex PCR was the method, and the copy in TCRdb shows in-frame clones only, minus some. The data hold about 40,000 clones, with about 71% observed a single time. The sequencing here drew on peripheral blood mononuclear cells (PBMCs), taken at baseline. These receptors were taken from a human donor with classical Hodgkin lymphoma. Both conserved end residues are part of each CDR3. Each record gives: V gene, D gene, clone size, J gene, CDR3 DNA, CDR3 protein. A D gene is named only where the DNA matches it firmly. Not all rows give a size; the values are once, few, many and, for expanded clones, a class.

v_call: TRBV11-2; d_call: TRBD1; clone_size: .; j_call: TRBJ2-1; cdr3_nt: TGTGCCAGCAGCTTAGATTTCGGGACAGGGTCCTACAATGAGCAGTTCTTC; cdr3_aa: CASSLDFGTGSYNEQFF
v_call: TRBV7-2; d_call: .; clone_size: .; j_call: TRBJ2-7; cdr3_nt: TGTGCCAGCTCGCCCCAGGGTAGCTCCTACGAGCAGTACTTC; cdr3_aa: CASSPQGSSYEQYF
v_call: TRBV7-2; d_call: .; clone_size: .; j_call: TRBJ2-2; cdr3_nt: TGTGCCAGCAGCTTAACAGGGATCCCCGGGGAGCTGTTTTTT; cdr3_aa: CASSLTGIPGELFF
v_call: TRBV7-8; d_call: TRBD2; clone_size: .; j_call: TRBJ2-7; cdr3_nt: TGTGCCAGCAGCTTGACTAGCGGGAGTTACGAGCAGTACTTC; cdr3_aa: CASSLTSGSYEQYF
v_call: TRBV6-6; d_call: .; clone_size: once; j_call: TRBJ1-6; cdr3_nt: TGTGCCAGCAGTATACAGGAACATTCACCCCTCCACTTT; cdr3_aa: CASSIQEHSPLHF
v_call: TRBV30; d_call: .; clone_size: .; j_call: TRBJ1-6; cdr3_nt: TGTGCCTGGAGAGAACGGGGTTCGAATTCACCCCTCCACTTT; cdr3_aa: CAWRERGSNSPLHF
v_call: TRBV29-1; d_call: TRBD1; clone_size: few; j_call: TRBJ2-7; cdr3_nt: TGCAGCGTCGCACCGGGACAGGGGGCCGAGCAGTACTTC; cdr3_aa: CSVAPGQGAEQYF
v_call: TRBV9; d_call: .; clone_size: .; j_call: TRBJ1-1; cdr3_nt: TGTGCCAGCAGCGTCGGAACAGGGAACACTGAAGCTTTCTTT; cdr3_aa: CASSVGTGNTEAFF
v_call: TRBV5-5; d_call: TRBD2; clone_size: .; j_call: TRBJ2-1; cdr3_nt: TGTGCCAGCAGCCGCGCAAGCGGGAGGGCGTACAATGAGCAGTTCTTC; cdr3_aa: CASSRASGRAYNEQFF
v_call: TRBV10-3; d_call: .; clone_size: .; j_call: TRBJ1-2; cdr3_nt: TGTGCCATCAGTGATTGGGGAAACTATGGCTACACCTTC; cdr3_aa: CAISDWGNYGYTF
v_call: TRBV5-1; d_call: .; clone_size: .; j_call: TRBJ2-7; cdr3_nt: TGCGCCAGCAGCTTGTACAGCTCCTACGAGCAGTACTTC; cdr3_aa: CASSLYSSYEQYF
v_call: TRBV10-3; d_call: .; clone_size: .; j_call: TRBJ2-7; cdr3_nt: TGTGCCATCAGTGAGGACAGCTACGAGCAGTACTTC; cdr3_aa: CAISEDSYEQYF
v_call: TRBV19; d_call: .; clone_size: .; j_call: TRBJ1-2; cdr3_nt: TGTGCCAGTAGTCTCCAGGGGGGCTACACCTTC; cdr3_aa: CASSLQGGYTF
v_call: TRBV6-1; d_call: .; clone_size: .; j_call: TRBJ2-3; cdr3_nt: TGTGCCAGCAGTGACGAAGGTTTTTATACAGATACGCAGTATTTT; cdr3_aa: CASSDEGFYTDTQYF
v_call: TRBV5-1; d_call: TRBD1; clone_size: .; j_call: TRBJ1-2; cdr3_nt: TGCGCCAGCAGCTTTACAGGGGAGAATGCTTATGGCTACACCTTC; cdr3_aa: CASSFTGENAYGYTF
v_call: TRBV4-2; d_call: .; clone_size: few; j_call: TRBJ2-3; cdr3_nt: TGTGCCAGCAGCCAAGCTAGGTTCGCAGATACGCAGTATTTT; cdr3_aa: CASSQARFADTQYF
v_call: TRBV7-8; d_call: TRBD2; clone_size: medium-sized; j_call: TRBJ2-1; cdr3_nt: TGTGCCAGCAGCCTGGGACTAGCGGGAGGGGGAGGGGACAATGAGCAGTTCTTC; cdr3_aa: CASSLGLAGGGGDNEQFF
v_call: TRBV6-5; d_call: .; clone_size: .; j_call: TRBJ1-1; cdr3_nt: TGTGCCAGCAGTTACTCGAGTATGGGGACTGAAGCTTTCTTT; cdr3_aa: CASSYSSMGTEAFF
v_call: TRBV5-6; d_call: TRBD1; clone_size: .; j_call: TRBJ1-2; cdr3_nt: TGTGCCAGCAGCTTAGGGACAGGGGCCCTTATCTATGGCTACACCTTC; cdr3_aa: CASSLGTGALIYGYTF
v_call: TRBV7-9; d_call: .; clone_size: .; j_call: TRBJ1-2; cdr3_nt: TGTGCCAGCAGCTTGCGGGGGGATGGCTACACCTTC; cdr3_aa: CASSLRGDGYTF
v_call: TRBV27; d_call: TRBD1; clone_size: .; j_call: TRBJ1-3; cdr3_nt: TGTGCCAGCAGTATCGGGACAGGACTTGACGGCACCATATATTTT; cdr3_aa: CASSIGTGLDGTIYF
v_call: TRBV4-3; d_call: TRBD1; clone_size: .; j_call: TRBJ2-2; cdr3_nt: TGCGCCAGCAGCCGAGAGGCCCAGGGGGCAAGCGGGGAGCTGTTTTTT; cdr3_aa: CASSREAQGASGELFF
v_call: TRBV2; d_call: TRBD1; clone_size: once; j_call: TRBJ2-2; cdr3_nt: TGTGCCAAACAGGGGGCGGGGACCGGGGAGCTGTTTTTT; cdr3_aa: CAKQGAGTGELFF
v_call: TRBV10-2; d_call: TRBD1; clone_size: .; j_call: TRBJ1-1; cdr3_nt: TGCGCCAGCAGTGTGACAGGGGTAGGGACTGAAGCTTTCTTT; cdr3_aa: CASSVTGVGTEAFF
v_call: TRBV7-2; d_call: .; clone_size: .; j_call: TRBJ1-2; cdr3_nt: TGTGCCAGCAGCTTAACTCCGGGATCTGGCTACACCTTC; cdr3_aa: CASSLTPGSGYTF